Detailed here is one T cell receptor (beta chain). Its target is not known. Healthy donors had no documented immune events, such as infections, while sampled. In germline, CDR1 is SGHDT, CDR2 YYEEEE. The V end was cut by 4 bases, the J end by 2 bases, with 16 bases between. This CDR3 is built from 15 residues. This entry belongs to a study of identifying expanded T cells in peripheral blood. Whole-study findings and limits: Technical replicates showed around 1.2 changed clones; two weeks about 16; four weeks 19.

Sequenced by immunoSEQ multiplex PCR; TCRdb stores in-frame clones only, minus some. The profile covers about 58,000 clones, with roughly 89% appearing a single time and 3% to 4.5% taken by the ten largest. The specimen sequenced was blood. This rearrangement joins TRBV5-6 to TRBJ2-7; D possibly corresponds to TRBD2 (6 bases). The TCR comes from a person aged 18 to 75 in good health. The CDR3 protein is CASSPRGGWAYEQYF. The CDR3 DNA reads as TGTGCCAGCAGCCCCCGTGGGGGGTGGGCCTACGAGCAGTACTTC.